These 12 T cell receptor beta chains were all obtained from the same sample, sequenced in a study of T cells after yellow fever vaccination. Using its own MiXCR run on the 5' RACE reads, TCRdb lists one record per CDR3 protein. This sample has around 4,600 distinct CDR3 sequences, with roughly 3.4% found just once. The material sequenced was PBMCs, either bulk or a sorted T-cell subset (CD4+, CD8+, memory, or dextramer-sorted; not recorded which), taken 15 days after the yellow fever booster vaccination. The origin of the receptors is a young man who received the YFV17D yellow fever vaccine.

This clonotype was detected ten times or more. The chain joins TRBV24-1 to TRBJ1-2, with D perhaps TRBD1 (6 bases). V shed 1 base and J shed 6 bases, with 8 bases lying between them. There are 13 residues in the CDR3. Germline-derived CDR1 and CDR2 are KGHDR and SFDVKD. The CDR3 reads CATSDFRQDGYTF. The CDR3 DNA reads TGTGCCACCAGTGATTTCAGACAGGATGGCTACACCTTC.

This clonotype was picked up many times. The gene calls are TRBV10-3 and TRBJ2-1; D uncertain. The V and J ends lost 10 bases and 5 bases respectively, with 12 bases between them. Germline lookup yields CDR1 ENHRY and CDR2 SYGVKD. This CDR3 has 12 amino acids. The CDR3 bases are TGTGCCACGAAGAGAGTAAACAATGAGCAGTTCTTC. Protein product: CATKRVNNEQFF.

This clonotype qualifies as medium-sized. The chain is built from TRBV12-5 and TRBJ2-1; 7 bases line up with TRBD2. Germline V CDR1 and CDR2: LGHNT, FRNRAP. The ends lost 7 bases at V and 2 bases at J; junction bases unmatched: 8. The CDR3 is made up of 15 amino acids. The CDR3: CASALGGIPYNEQFF. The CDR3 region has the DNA TGTGCTAGTGCCCTGGGAGGGATTCCCTACAATGAGCAGTTCTTC.

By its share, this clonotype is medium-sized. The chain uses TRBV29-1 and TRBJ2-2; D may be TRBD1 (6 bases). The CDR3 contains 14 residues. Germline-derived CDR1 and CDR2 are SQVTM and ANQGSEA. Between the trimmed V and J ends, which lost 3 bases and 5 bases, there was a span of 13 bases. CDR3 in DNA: TGCAGCGTTGAGGGCAGGGGTGTTACCGGGGAGCTGTTTTTT. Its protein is CSVEGRGVTGELFF.

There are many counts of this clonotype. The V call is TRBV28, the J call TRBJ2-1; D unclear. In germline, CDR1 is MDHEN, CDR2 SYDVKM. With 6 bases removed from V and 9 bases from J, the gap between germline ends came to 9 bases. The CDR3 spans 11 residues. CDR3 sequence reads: CASSRPSEQFF. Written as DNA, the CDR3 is TGTGCCAGCAGCCGCCCCAGTGAGCAGTTCTTC.

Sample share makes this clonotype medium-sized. The CDR3 region is CASSLGWTGVYEQYF. For the CDR3, the DNA is TGTGCCAGCAGCTTGGGCTGGACAGGGGTCTACGAGCAGTACTTC. The chain recombines TRBV5-6 with TRBJ2-7; 9 nucleotides line up with TRBD1. J lost 3 bases, V lost 0 bases, and 4 bases had no gene match. Germline CDR1 SGHDT, CDR2 YYEEEE. The CDR3 runs to 15 residues. Drawing the rest from reference TRBV5-6 and TRBJ2-7, the complete variable domain is DAGVTQSPTHLIKTRGQQVTLRCSPKSGHDTVSWYQQALGQGPQFIFQYYEEEERQRGNFPDRFSGHQFPNYSSELNVNALLLGDSALYLCASSLGWTGVYEQYFGPGTRLTVT.

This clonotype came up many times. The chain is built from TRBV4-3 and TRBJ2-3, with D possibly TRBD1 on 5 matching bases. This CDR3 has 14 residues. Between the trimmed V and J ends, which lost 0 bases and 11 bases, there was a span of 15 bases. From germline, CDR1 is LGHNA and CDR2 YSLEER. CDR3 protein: CASSQERGPSRQYF. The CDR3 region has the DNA TGCGCCAGCAGCCAAGAAAGGGGTCCCTCAAGGCAGTATTTT.

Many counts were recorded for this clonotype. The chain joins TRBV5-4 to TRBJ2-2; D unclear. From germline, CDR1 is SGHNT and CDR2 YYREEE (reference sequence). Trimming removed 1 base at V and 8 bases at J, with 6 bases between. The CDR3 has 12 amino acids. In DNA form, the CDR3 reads TGTGCCAGCAGCTTGCCCCAGGGGGAGCTGTTTTTT. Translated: CASSLPQGELFF.

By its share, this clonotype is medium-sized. This CDR3 is CSVGGTALGYEQYF. CDR3 DNA sequence: TGCAGCGTTGGAGGGACAGCCTTAGGCTACGAGCAGTACTTC. This rearrangement joins TRBV29-1 to TRBJ2-7, with 7 bases lining up with TRBD1. V shed 4 bases and J 3 bases; nucleotides not matched to a gene: 9. Germline-derived CDR1 and CDR2 are SQVTM and ANQGSEA. This CDR3 comprises 14 residues.

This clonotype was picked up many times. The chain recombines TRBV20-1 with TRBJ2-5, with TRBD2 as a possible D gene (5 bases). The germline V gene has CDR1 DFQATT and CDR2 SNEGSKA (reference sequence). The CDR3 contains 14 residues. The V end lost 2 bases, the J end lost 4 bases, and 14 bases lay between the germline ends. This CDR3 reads CSARNPREGETQYF. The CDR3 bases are TGCAGTGCTAGAAACCCTCGGGAAGGAGAGACCCAGTACTTC.

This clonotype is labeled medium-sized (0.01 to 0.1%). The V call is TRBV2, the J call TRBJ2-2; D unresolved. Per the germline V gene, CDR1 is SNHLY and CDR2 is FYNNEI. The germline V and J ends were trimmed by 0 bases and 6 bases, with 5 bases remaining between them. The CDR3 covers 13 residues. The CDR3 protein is CASSEARSGELFF. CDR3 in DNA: TGTGCCAGCAGTGAAGCGCGGTCCGGGGAGCTGTTTTTT.

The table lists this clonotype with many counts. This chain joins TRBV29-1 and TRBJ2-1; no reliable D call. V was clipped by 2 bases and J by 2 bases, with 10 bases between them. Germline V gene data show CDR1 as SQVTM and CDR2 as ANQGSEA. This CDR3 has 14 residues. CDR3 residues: CSVEPSAPYNEQFF. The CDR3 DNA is TGCAGCGTTGAACCGTCGGCGCCCTACAATGAGCAGTTCTTC.